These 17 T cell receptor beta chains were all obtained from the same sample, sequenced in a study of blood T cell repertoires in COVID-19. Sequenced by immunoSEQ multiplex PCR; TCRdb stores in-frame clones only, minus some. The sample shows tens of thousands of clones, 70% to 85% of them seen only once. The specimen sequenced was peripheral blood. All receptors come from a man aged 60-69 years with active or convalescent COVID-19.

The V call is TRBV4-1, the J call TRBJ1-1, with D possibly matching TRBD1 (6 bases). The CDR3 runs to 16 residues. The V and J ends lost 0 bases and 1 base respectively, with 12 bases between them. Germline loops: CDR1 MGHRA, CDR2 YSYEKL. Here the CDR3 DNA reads TGCGCCAGCAGCCAAGATTGGGGGGGCGGGAACACTGAAGCTTTCTTT. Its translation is CASSQDWGGGNTEAFF.

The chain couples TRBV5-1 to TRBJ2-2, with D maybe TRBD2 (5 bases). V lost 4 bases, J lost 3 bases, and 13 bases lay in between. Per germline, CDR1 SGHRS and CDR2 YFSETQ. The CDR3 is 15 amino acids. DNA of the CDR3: TGCGCCAGCAGCCCTCTCTCCGGGGACACCGGGGAGCTGTTTTTT. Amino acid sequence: CASSPLSGDTGELFF.

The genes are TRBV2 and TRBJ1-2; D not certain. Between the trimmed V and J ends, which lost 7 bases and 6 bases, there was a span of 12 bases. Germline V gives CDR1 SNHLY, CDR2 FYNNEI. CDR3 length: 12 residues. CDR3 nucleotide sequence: TGTGCCAGCATCTTCACATCAGATGGCTACACCTTC. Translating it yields CASIFTSDGYTF.

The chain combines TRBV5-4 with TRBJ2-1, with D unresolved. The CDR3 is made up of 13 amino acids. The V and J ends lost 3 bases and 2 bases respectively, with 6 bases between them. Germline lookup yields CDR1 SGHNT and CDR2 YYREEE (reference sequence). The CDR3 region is CASSSSTYNEQFF. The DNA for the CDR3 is TGTGCCAGCAGCTCCTCTACCTACAATGAGCAGTTCTTC. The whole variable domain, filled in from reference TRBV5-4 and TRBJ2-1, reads ETGVTQSPTHLIKTRGQQVTLRCSSQSGHNTVSWYQQALGQGPQFIFQYYREEENGRGNFPPRFSGLQFPNYSSELNVNALELDDSALYLCASSSSTYNEQFFGPGTRLTVL.

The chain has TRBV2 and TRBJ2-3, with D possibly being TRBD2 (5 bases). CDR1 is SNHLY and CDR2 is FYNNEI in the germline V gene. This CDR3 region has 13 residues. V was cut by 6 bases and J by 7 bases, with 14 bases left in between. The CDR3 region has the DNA TGTGCCAGCAGGGAGGTAGGATGGAATACGCAGTATTTT. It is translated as CASREVGWNTQYF.

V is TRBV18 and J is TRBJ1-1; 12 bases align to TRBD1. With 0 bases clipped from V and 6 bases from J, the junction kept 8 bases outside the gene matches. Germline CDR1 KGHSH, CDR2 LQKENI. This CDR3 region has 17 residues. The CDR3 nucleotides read TGTGCCAGCTCACCACCGGGACAGGGGGCAAATTACGCTGAAGCTTTCTTT. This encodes CASSPPGQGANYAEAFF.

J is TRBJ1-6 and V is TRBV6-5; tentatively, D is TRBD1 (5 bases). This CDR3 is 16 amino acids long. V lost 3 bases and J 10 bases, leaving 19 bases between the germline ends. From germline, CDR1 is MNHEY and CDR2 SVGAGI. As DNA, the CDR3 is TGTGCCAGCAGTTATAATTTTCAGGGTGGCGACTCACCCCTCCACTTT. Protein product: CASSYNFQGGDSPLHF.

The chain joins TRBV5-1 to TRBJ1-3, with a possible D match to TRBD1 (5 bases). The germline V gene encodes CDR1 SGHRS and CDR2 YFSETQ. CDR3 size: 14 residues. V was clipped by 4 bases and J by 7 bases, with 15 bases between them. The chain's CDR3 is CASSQDSFSNTIYF. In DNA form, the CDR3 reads TGCGCCAGCAGCCAAGACAGTTTTTCGAACACCATATATTTT.

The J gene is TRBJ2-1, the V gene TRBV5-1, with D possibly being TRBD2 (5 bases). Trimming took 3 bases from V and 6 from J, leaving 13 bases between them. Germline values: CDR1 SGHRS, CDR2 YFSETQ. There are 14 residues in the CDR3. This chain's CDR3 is CASSSGRGANEQFF. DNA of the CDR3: TGCGCCAGCAGCTCCGGACGGGGAGCCAATGAGCAGTTCTTC.

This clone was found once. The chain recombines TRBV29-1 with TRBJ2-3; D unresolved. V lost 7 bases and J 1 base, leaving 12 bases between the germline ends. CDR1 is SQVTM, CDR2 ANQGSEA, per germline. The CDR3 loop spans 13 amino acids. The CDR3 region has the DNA TGCAGCGGAGGCACCAGAGGCACAGATACGCAGTATTTT. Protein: CSGGTRGTDTQYF.

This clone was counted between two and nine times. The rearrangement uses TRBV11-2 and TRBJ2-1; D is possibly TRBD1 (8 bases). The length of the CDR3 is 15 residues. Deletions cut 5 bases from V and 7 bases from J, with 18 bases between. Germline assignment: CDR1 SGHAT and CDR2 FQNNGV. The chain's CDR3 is CASSPPGQGGNEQFF. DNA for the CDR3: TGTGCCAGCAGCCCACCTGGACAGGGAGGGAATGAGCAGTTCTTC.

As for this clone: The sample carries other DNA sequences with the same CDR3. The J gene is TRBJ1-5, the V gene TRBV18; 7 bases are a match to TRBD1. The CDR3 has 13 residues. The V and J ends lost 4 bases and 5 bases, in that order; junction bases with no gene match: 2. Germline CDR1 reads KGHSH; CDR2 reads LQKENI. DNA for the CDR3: TGTGCCAGCTCACTTCAGGGGGATCAGCCCCAGCATTTT. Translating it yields CASSLQGDQPQHF.

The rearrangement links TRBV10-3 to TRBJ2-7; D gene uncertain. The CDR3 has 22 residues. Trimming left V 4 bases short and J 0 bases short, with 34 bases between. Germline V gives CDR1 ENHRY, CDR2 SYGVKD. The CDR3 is CAISGGSPPTTPTSKSSYEQYF. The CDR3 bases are TGTGCCATCAGTGGTGGCAGTCCCCCCACTACCCCGACCTCCAAGAGCTCCTACGAGCAGTACTTC.

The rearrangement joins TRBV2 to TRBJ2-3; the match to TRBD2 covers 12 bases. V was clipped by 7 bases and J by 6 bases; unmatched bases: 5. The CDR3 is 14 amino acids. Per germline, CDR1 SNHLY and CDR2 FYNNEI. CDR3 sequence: CASNLAGGPDTQYF. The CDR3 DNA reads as TGTGCCAGCAACCTAGCGGGGGGGCCGGATACGCAGTATTTT.

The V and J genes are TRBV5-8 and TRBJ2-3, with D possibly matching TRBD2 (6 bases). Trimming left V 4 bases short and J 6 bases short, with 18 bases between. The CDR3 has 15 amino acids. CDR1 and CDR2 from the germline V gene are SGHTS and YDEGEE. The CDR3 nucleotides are TGTGCCAGCAGCAACCCGGGACTGGCATCGGATACGCAGTATTTT. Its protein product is CASSNPGLASDTQYF.

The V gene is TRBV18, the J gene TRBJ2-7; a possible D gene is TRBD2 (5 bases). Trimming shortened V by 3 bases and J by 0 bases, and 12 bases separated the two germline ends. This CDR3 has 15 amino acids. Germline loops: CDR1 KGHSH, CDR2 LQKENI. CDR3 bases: TGTGCCAGCTCACCCGGCGGAGGAGGCTCCTACGAGCAGTACTTC. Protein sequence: CASSPGGGGSYEQYF. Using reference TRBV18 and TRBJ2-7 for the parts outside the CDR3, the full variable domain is NAGVMQNPRHLVRRRGQEARLRCSPMKGHSHVYWYRQLPEEGLKFMVYLQKENIIDESGMPKERFSAEFPKEGPSILRIQQVVRGDSAAYFCASSPGGGGSYEQYFGPGTRLTVT.

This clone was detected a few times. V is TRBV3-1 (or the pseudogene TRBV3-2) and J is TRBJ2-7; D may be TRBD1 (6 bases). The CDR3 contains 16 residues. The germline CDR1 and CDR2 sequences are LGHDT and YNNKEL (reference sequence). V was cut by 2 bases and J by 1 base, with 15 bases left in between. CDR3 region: CASSQKGVTGSYEQYF. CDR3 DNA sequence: TGTGCCAGCAGCCAAAAGGGGGTCACAGGGTCCTACGAGCAGTACTTC.